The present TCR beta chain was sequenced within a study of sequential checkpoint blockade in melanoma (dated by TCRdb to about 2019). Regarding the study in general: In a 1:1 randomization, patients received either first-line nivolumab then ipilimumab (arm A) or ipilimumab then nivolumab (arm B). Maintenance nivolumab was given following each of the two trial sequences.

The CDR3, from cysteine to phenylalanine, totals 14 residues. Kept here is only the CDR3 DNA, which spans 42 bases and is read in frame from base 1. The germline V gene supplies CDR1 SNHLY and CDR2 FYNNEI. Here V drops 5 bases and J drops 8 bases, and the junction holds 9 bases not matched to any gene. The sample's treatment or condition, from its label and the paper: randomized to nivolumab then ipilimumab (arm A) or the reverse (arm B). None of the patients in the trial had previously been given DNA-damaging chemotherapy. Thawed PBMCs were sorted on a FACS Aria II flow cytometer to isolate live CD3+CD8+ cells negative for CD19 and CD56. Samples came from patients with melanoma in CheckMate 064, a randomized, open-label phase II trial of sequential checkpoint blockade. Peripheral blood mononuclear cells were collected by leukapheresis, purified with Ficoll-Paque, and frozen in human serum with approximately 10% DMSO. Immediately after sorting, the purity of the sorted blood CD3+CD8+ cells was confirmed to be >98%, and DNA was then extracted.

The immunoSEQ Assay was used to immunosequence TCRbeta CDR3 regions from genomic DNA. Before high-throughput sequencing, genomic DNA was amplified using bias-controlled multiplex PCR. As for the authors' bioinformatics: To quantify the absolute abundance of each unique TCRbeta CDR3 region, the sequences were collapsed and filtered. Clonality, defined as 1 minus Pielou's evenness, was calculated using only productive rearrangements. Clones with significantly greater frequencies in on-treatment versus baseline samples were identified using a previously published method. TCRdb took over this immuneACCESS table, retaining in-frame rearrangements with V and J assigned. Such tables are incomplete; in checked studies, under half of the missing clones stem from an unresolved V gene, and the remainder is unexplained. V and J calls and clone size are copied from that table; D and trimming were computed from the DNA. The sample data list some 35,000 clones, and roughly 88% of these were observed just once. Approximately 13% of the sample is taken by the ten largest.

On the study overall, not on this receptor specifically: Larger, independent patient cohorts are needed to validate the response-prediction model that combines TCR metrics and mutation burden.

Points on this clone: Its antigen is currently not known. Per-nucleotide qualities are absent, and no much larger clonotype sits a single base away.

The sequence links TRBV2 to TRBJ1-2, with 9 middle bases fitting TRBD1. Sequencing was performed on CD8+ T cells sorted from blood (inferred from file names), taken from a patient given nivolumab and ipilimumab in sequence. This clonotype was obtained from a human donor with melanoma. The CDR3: CASSLGQGFGGYTF. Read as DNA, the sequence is TGTGCCAGCAGTTTGGGACAGGGTTTCGGGGGCTACACCTTC.